The clone carrying this T cell receptor (beta chain) was seen just once. The sample originates from a study of blood T cell repertoires in COVID-19. Looking at the study overall: Samples representing acute and convalescent COVID-19 were sourced from the United States, Italy and Spain. From T cells, B-cell-depleted T cells, or PBMCs came the material, which was cDNA or gDNA.

This CDR3 region has 14 residues. V gave up 3 bases and J gave up 3 bases; unmatched junction bases: 4. Per germline, CDR1 SGHRS and CDR2 YFSETQ. The repertoire was sequenced with immunoSEQ multiplex PCR; TCRdb's copy has only in-frame clones and lacks some. This repertoire shows tens of thousands of clones, approximately 81% found once; its top ten account for approximately 4.4%. The clonotype was recovered from a woman aged 70-85 years with acute or convalescent COVID-19. Sequencing input: peripheral blood. The gene calls are TRBV5-1 and TRBJ1-1; the match to TRBD1 covers 8 bases. The CDR3 here is CASSSDRVDTEAFF. The CDR3 DNA reads TGCGCCAGCAGCTCGGACAGGGTCGACACTGAAGCTTTCTTT.